A selection of T cell receptor beta chains follows, all from one sample in a study of T cell repertoires in cytomegalovirus infection. TCRdb re-called the reads with MiXCR, one entry per CDR3 protein. The sample lists a few hundred thousand distinct CDR3 sequences, around 30% occurring once. Which antigens these TCRs recognize remains unknown. The input for sequencing was cultured PBMCs, taken from culture after CMV antigen stimulation. The receptor set was obtained from a human donor in good health (CMV status not recorded). Some clones in this sample may be carry-over from other donors' samples. Each CDR3 is given with its conserved first and last residue. The order of the fields is D gene, J gene, V gene, clone size, CDR3 protein, CDR3 DNA. A D gene is named only where the DNA matches it firmly. Some rows mark clone size as missing; the rest say once, few, many or name a class of expanded clone.

-,TRBJ2-5,TRBV25-1,few,CASSDRWGRFRETQYF,TGTGCCAGCAGTGATCGTTGGGGACGGTTTAGAGAGACCCAGTACTTC
-,TRBJ1-2,TRBV7-2,few,CASSQNREAYGYTF,TGTGCCAGCAGCCAAAACAGGGAGGCCTATGGCTACACCTTC
-,TRBJ2-1,TRBV12-3/TRBV12-4,-,CASSGSATNNEQFF,TGTGCCAGCAGCGGTAGCGCGACCAACAATGAGCAGTTCTTC
-,TRBJ1-2,TRBV28,-,CASSLPLYGYTF,TGTGCCAGCAGTTTGCCCCTCTATGGCTACACCTTC
-,TRBJ2-5,TRBV6-5,-,CASSAVKGEIQYF,TGTGCCAGCAGTGCCGTCAAGGGAGAGATCCAGTACTTC
-,TRBJ1-5,TRBV5-1,-,CASSLGDNQPQHF,TGCGCCAGCAGCTTGGGGGACAATCAGCCCCAGCATTTT
-,TRBJ2-1,TRBV7-2,few,CASSFTSSRTTEQFF,TGTGCCAGCAGTTTTACCTCTAGTAGGACTACCGAGCAGTTCTTC
TRBD1,TRBJ2-3,TRBV6-2/TRBV6-3,few,CASSSDGQGRTDTQYF,TGTGCCAGCAGCTCCGACGGACAGGGCCGCACAGATACGCAGTATTTT
-,TRBJ2-7,TRBV28,-,CASSLWGAGDYEQYF,TGTGCCAGCAGTTTGTGGGGGGCGGGGGACTACGAGCAGTACTTC
TRBD2,TRBJ2-5,TRBV6-1,-,CASSDYGILGGWETQYF,TGTGCCAGCAGCGACTATGGGATTCTCGGGGGGTGGGAGACCCAGTACTTC
TRBD1,TRBJ2-7,TRBV5-4,-,CASSSGQRSSYEQYF,TGTGCCAGCAGCTCGGGACAGCGGAGCTCCTACGAGCAGTACTTC
TRBD1,TRBJ1-1,TRBV7-2,few,CASSFLPRGSEAFF,TGTGCCAGCAGCTTTCTCCCCAGGGGGTCTGAAGCTTTCTTT
-,TRBJ1-3,TRBV25-1,-,CASSDGFSGNTIYF,TGTGCCAGCAGTGACGGATTCTCTGGAAACACCATATATTTT
TRBD1,TRBJ1-1,TRBV15,few,CATSSILGGAGTEAFF,TGTGCCACCAGCAGTATACTAGGGGGCGCCGGGACTGAAGCTTTCTTT
-,TRBJ2-3,TRBV7-2,-,CASREWDTQYF,TGTGCCAGCAGAGAATGGGATACGCAGTATTTT
-,TRBJ2-1,TRBV19,few,CASSNQRNEQFF,TGTGCCAGTAGCAACCAGAGGAATGAGCAGTTCTTC
TRBD1,TRBJ2-7,TRBV12-3/TRBV12-4,-,CASSLLGTGYEQYF,TGTGCCAGCAGTTTGTTAGGGACAGGCTACGAGCAGTACTTC
-,TRBJ1-1,TRBV11-3,-,CASTRGGEAFF,TGTGCCAGCACCCGGGGGGGTGAAGCTTTCTTT
-,TRBJ2-2,TRBV5-8,-,CASSWRALNTGELFF,TGTGCCAGCAGCTGGCGGGCCTTGAACACCGGGGAGCTGTTTTTT
-,TRBJ2-5,TRBV7-2,-,CASSAGEAASRTQYF,TGTGCCAGCAGCGCCGGGGAAGCGGCTTCTAGGACCCAGTACTTC
-,TRBJ1-1,TRBV6-2/TRBV6-3,-,CASSYEGGTERMNTEAFF,TGTGCCAGCAGTTATGAAGGAGGGACCGAAAGAATGAACACTGAAGCTTTCTTT
TRBD1,TRBJ1-5,TRBV7-2,once,CASSPGTDYYSNQPQHF,TGTGCCAGCAGCCCCGGGACAGATTATTATAGCAATCAGCCCCAGCATTTT
-,TRBJ2-3,TRBV5-6,-,CASSQPREQRPDTQYF,TGTGCCAGCAGCCAACCCCGGGAGCAGCGGCCAGATACGCAGTATTTT
-,TRBJ1-6,TRBV7-8,many,CASSLDLGNSPLHF,TGTGCCAGCAGCTTAGACCTGGGGAATTCACCCCTCCACTTT
TRBD1,TRBJ2-2,TRBV24-1,-,CATSDFAGGPNTGELFF,TGTGCCACCAGTGATTTCGCAGGGGGCCCGAACACCGGGGAGCTGTTTTTT
-,TRBJ2-1,TRBV29-1,-,CSVELSSYNEQFF,TGCAGCGTTGAATTGAGCTCCTACAATGAGCAGTTCTTC
TRBD1,TRBJ1-2,TRBV7-2,many,CASSPKTGMLSYGYTF,TGTGCCAGCAGCCCTAAGACAGGGATGTTGTCCTATGGCTACACCTTC
-,TRBJ1-5,TRBV7-6,many,CASSLGRNRGPNQPQHF,TGTGCCAGCAGCCTTGGGAGGAATAGGGGCCCAAATCAGCCCCAGCATTTT
-,TRBJ1-4,TRBV7-6,few,CASSGQGGTNEKLFF,TGTGCCAGCAGCGGGCAAGGGGGGACTAATGAAAAACTGTTTTTT
-,TRBJ1-2,TRBV10-3,few,CAISPDSNYGYTF,TGTGCCATCAGTCCAGACAGCAACTATGGCTACACCTTC
-,TRBJ2-1,TRBV4-3,few,CASSQDLGFVGEQFF,TGCGCCAGCAGCCAAGATCTCGGTTTTGTGGGTGAGCAGTTCTTC
-,TRBJ2-5,TRBV19,-,CASSKEEETQYF,TGTGCCAGTAGTAAAGAGGAAGAGACCCAGTACTTC
-,TRBJ2-1,TRBV6-2/TRBV6-3,few,CASSYSGSSDEQFF,TGTGCCAGCAGTTACTCAGGGAGCAGTGATGAGCAGTTCTTC
-,TRBJ1-2,TRBV19,-,CASSGTNYGYTF,TGTGCCAGTAGTGGGACTAACTATGGCTACACCTTC
-,TRBJ1-1,TRBV4-3,many,CASSHNRVLGDTEAFF,TGCGCCAGCAGCCACAACCGAGTTTTGGGGGACACTGAAGCTTTCTTT
TRBD1,TRBJ1-1,TRBV12-3/TRBV12-4,-,CASSFQTGGSAEAFF,TGTGCCAGCAGTTTTCAGACAGGGGGGTCTGCTGAAGCTTTCTTT
-,TRBJ1-2,TRBV4-1,few,CASSQDLRGVDYGYTF,TGCGCCAGCAGCCAAGATCTGAGGGGAGTGGACTATGGCTACACCTTC